This T cell receptor beta chain was identified during a study of metastatic and nonmetastatic thyroid tumors. Using MiXCR, TCRdb reanalyzed the PCR reads. The table records tens of thousands of clones, over 10% of them present only once. The germline V and J ends were trimmed by 0 bases and 0 bases, with 16 bases remaining between them. Germline CDR1 is SGHRS and CDR2 is YFSETQ. This CDR3 spans 18 amino acids. Every patient underwent thyroid surgery untreated. In this sample, this clone is medium-sized. Sequenced material: blood. V gene TRBV5-1 combines with J gene TRBJ1-5; D is perhaps TRBD1 (5 bases). The receptor's source is a female donor with papillary thyroid cancer or a benign thyroid nodule (not recorded which). Some clones in this sample may be carry-over from other donors' samples. The chain's CDR3 is CASSLEAGRSHSNQPQHF. CDR3 coding DNA: TGCGCCAGCAGCTTGGAGGCAGGGCGCAGCCATAGCAATCAGCCCCAGCATTTT.